The 32 T cell receptor beta chains in this list originate from one sample, sequenced in a study of blood T cell repertoires in COVID-19. Assay used: immunoSEQ multiplex PCR; TCRdb lists only in-frame clones, some missing. The data show approximately 240,000 clones, 84% seen once. The sample taken for sequencing was peripheral blood. The receptor set was obtained from a woman aged 55-75 years who had recovered from COVID-19.

V is TRBV10-3 and J is TRBJ2-7, with TRBD1 matching over 10 bases. CDR3 length: 16 amino acids. Germline assignment: CDR1 ENHRY and CDR2 SYGVKD. J was trimmed by 2 bases and V by 6 bases; bases with no gene match: 10. For the CDR3, the DNA is TGTGCCATCAGGCCTCACCGGGACAGGGGTCCCTACGAGCAGTACTTC. It codes for CAIRPHRDRGPYEQYF.

V and J are TRBV11-2 and TRBJ2-1, with D possibly matching TRBD2 (5 bases). The V end lost 0 bases, the J end lost 15 bases, and 18 bases lay between the germline ends. Germline V gene lookup returns CDR1 SGHAT and CDR2 FQNNGV. The CDR3 contains 14 residues. The CDR3 reads CASSLDPGSSQWFF. CDR3 nucleotide sequence: TGTGCCAGCAGCTTAGATCCGGGATCCTCTCAGTGGTTCTTC. Full variable domain (remainder filled in from reference TRBV11-2 and TRBJ2-1): EAGVAQSPRYKIIEKRQSVAFWCNPISGHATLYWYQQILGQGPKLLIQFQNNGVVDDSQLPKDRFSAERLKGVDSTLKIQPAKLEDSAVYLCASSLDPGSSQWFFGPGTRLTVL.

The rearrangement joins TRBV18 to TRBJ2-2; TRBD1 might be the D (5 bases). Trimming pared 4 bases from V and 2 bases from J, leaving 14 bases between. CDR1 is KGHSH and CDR2 is LQKENI in the germline V gene. The CDR3 covers 16 residues. CDR3 sequence: CASSLSTVSNTGELFF. In DNA, the CDR3 is TGTGCCAGCTCACTATCGACAGTGAGCAACACCGGGGAGCTGTTTTTT.

The chain recombines TRBV5-1 with TRBJ1-5; D may be TRBD1 (5 bases). The CDR3 contains 14 residues. V gave up 4 bases and J gave up 3 bases, with 11 bases separating them. Per germline, CDR1 SGHRS and CDR2 YFSETQ. The CDR3 sequence: CASSPTGINQPQHF. CDR3 nucleotides: TGCGCCAGCAGCCCCACAGGAATCAATCAGCCCCAGCATTTT. The full variable domain, in which reference TRBV5-1 and TRBJ1-5 provide the parts outside the CDR3, is KAGVTQTPRYLIKTRGQQVTLSCSPISGHRSVSWYQQTPGQGLQFLFEYFSETQRNKGNFPGRFSGRQFSNSRSEMNVSTLELGDSALYLCASSPTGINQPQHFGDGTRLSIL.

V gene TRBV29-1 combines with J gene TRBJ1-5; TRBD1 matches at 9 bases. Germline V CDR1 and CDR2: SQVTM, ANQGSEA. The CDR3 consists of 13 residues. Trimming removed 4 bases from V and 6 bases from J; junction bases left unmatched: 4. CDR3 sequence: CSVGDRVSQPQHF. For the CDR3, the DNA is TGCAGCGTTGGGGACAGGGTGTCTCAGCCCCAGCATTTT.

The chain couples TRBV30 to TRBJ1-1; the D gene is possibly TRBD1 (6 bases). The germline CDR1 and CDR2 sequences are GTSNPN and SVGIG (reference sequence). This CDR3 has 13 amino acids. Trimming shortened V by 7 bases and J by 10 bases, and 22 bases separated the two germline ends. In DNA form, the CDR3 reads TGTGCCTCTGAAGAGACAGGTTTAACGGGAGCTTTCTTT. Translating gives CASEETGLTGAFF.

The chain is built from TRBV19 and TRBJ2-6, with TRBD2 as a possible D gene (6 bases). V was trimmed by 6 bases and J by 3 bases, leaving 18 bases between them. Germline CDR1 reads LNHDA; CDR2 reads SQIVND (reference sequence). CDR3 length: 17 amino acids. CDR3 sequence reads: CASRNAGGTGGANVLTF. The CDR3, as DNA: TGTGCCAGTAGAAATGCAGGCGGGACCGGTGGGGCCAACGTCCTGACTTTC. Variable domain in full (rest from reference TRBV19 and TRBJ2-6): DGGITQSPKYLFRKEGQNVTLSCEQNLNHDAMYWYRQDPGQGLRLIYYSQIVNDFQKGDIAEGYSVSREKKESFPLTVTSAQKNPTAFYLCASRNAGGTGGANVLTFGAGSRLTVL.

In DNA, the CDR3 is TGTGCCAGCAGAGAACTAGCGGGGGGGCTTTGGGTTACGCAGTATTTT. It translates to CASRELAGGLWVTQYF. The chain uses TRBV2 and TRBJ2-3; 13 nucleotides align to TRBD2. Germline V lookup: CDR1 SNHLY, CDR2 FYNNEI. CDR3 length: 16 amino acids. The ends lost 6 bases at V and 8 bases at J; junction bases unmatched: 11. Complete variable domain (other parts from reference TRBV2 and TRBJ2-3): EPEVTQTPSHQVTQMGQEVILRCVPISNHLYFYWYRQILGQKVEFLVSFYNNEISEKSEIFDDQFSVERPDGSNFTLKIRSTKLEDSAMYFCASRELAGGLWVTQYFGPGTRLTVL.

The J gene is TRBJ1-2, the V gene TRBV24-1, with D possibly TRBD1 on 5 matching bases. In germline, CDR1 is KGHDR, CDR2 SFDVKD. CDR3 length equals 14 residues. V lost 4 bases to trimming and J lost 7 bases, with 15 bases between them. CDR3 nucleotide sequence: TGTGCCACCAGTGACATGGACACAGTCTGTGGCTACACCTTC. It yields the protein CATSDMDTVCGYTF.

Comments on this clone: The same CDR3 also results from other DNA sequences found in this sample. The genes are TRBV5-1 and TRBJ1-1; D call uncertain. Trimming pared 5 bases from V and 1 base from J, leaving 9 bases between. Germline lookup yields CDR1 SGHRS and CDR2 YFSETQ. This CDR3 has 13 residues. CDR3 nucleotides: TGCGCCAGCAGGTTTAGTGAGAACACTGAAGCTTTCTTT. Its protein product is CASRFSENTEAFF.

This clone was seen a handful of times. The rearrangement links TRBV11-2 to TRBJ1-5; 8 positions agree with TRBD1. This CDR3 contains 16 residues. The junction had 10 bases not matched to a gene; V was cut back by 4 bases and J by 5 bases. In germline, CDR1 is SGHAT, CDR2 FQNNGV. The CDR3 sequence: CASSSAGTGTDQPQHF. The CDR3 region has the DNA TGTGCCAGCAGCTCCGCGGGGACAGGTACTGATCAGCCCCAGCATTTT.

The rearrangement uses TRBV6-5 and TRBJ1-4; a possible D gene is TRBD1 (6 bases). The germline V gene has CDR1 MNHEY and CDR2 SVGAGI. Deletions cut 6 bases from V and 5 bases from J, with 7 bases between. The CDR3 is 12 residues long. For the CDR3, the DNA is TGTGCCAGCAGCGGACAGAATGAAAAACTGTTTTTT. As protein: CASSGQNEKLFF.

This sequence joins TRBV7-8 and TRBJ2-7, with D maybe TRBD2 (6 bases). The CDR3 has 15 amino acids. Trimming took 6 bases from V and 9 from J, leaving 24 bases between them. The germline V gene encodes CDR1 SGHVS and CDR2 FQNEAQ. CDR3 DNA sequence: TGTGCCAGCAGTCCCCCTGCGGGACGGGGCGTTTTGCAGTACTTC. The encoded protein is CASSPPAGRGVLQYF.

This clone was counted between two and nine times. V and J are TRBV10-2 and TRBJ2-1; 7 positions agree with TRBD2. Germline assignment: CDR1 WSHSY and CDR2 SAAADI. Trimming removed 3 bases from V and 10 bases from J; junction bases left unmatched: 6. This CDR3 is built from 13 residues. The CDR3 region is CASSENMRGEQFF. The DNA for the CDR3 is TGCGCCAGCAGTGAAAATATGCGGGGGGAGCAGTTCTTC.

The chain has TRBV4-2 and TRBJ2-7, with TRBD1 identical over 9 bases. The V gene's germline CDR1 is LGHNA and CDR2 YNFKEQ. The ends lost 5 bases at V and 2 bases at J; junction bases unmatched: 7. This CDR3 spans 15 amino acids. The DNA for the CDR3 is TGTGCCAGCAGCAGGGACAGGGAAGCTACCTACGAGCAGTACTTC. Translated: CASSRDREATYEQYF.

The chain carries TRBV18 and TRBJ1-5; D possibly corresponds to TRBD1 (6 bases). Trimming removed 4 bases at V and 4 bases at J, with 8 bases between. The germline V gene encodes CDR1 KGHSH and CDR2 LQKENI. This CDR3 spans 13 amino acids. The CDR3 reads CASSRDRNQPQHF. In DNA, the CDR3 is TGTGCCAGCTCACGAGACAGGAATCAGCCCCAGCATTTT.

This clone occurred a few times. The chain couples TRBV19 to TRBJ2-7, with a possible D match to TRBD2 (6 bases). Trimming removed 3 bases at V and 5 bases at J, with 8 bases between. This CDR3 spans 12 amino acids. Per the germline V gene, CDR1 is LNHDA and CDR2 is SQIVND (reference sequence). The DNA for the CDR3 is TGTGCCAGTAGTATGAGGGAGGACGAGCAGTACTTC. Amino acids: CASSMREDEQYF.

The chain links TRBV11-2 to TRBJ2-7; D might be TRBD1 (7 bases). The CDR3 totals 16 residues. With 7 bases removed from V and 6 bases from J, the gap between germline ends came to 25 bases. The germline CDR1 and CDR2 sequences are SGHAT and FQNNGV. The CDR3 protein is CASIRGKGALSREQYF. CDR3 nucleotides: TGTGCCAGCATCCGGGGGAAGGGGGCCCTATCCCGCGAGCAGTACTTC.

J is TRBJ1-2 and V is TRBV30; weak D call: TRBD1 (5 bases). Germline V gives CDR1 GTSNPN, CDR2 SVGIG (reference sequence). This CDR3 is built from 12 residues. V lost 2 bases and J lost 14, with 18 bases in between. The CDR3 loop reads CAWSPGGVRGTF. Written as DNA, the CDR3 is TGTGCCTGGAGTCCGGGGGGGGTCCGGGGGACCTTC. The full variable domain, with the rest looked up from reference TRBV30 and TRBJ1-2, is SQTIHQWPATLVQPVGSPLSLECTVEGTSNPNLYWYRQAAGRGLQLLFYSVGIGQISSEVPQNLSASRPQDRQFILSSKKLLLSDSGFYLCAWSPGGVRGTFGSGTRLTVV.

Only a few counts were recorded for this clone. V usage is TRBV7-2 and J usage is TRBJ1-2, with D hard to call. The CDR3 has 14 amino acids. Germline V gene data show CDR1 as SGHTA and CDR2 as FQGNSA. V lost 3 bases to trimming and J lost 5 bases, with 13 bases between them. The CDR3 sequence: CASSFSTVTYGYTF. Written as DNA, the CDR3 is TGTGCCAGCAGCTTCTCTACAGTAACTTATGGCTACACCTTC. The complete variable domain, with remaining parts taken from reference TRBV7-2 and TRBJ1-2, reads GAGVSQSPSNKVTEKGKDVELRCDPISGHTALYWYRQSLGQGLEFLIYFQGNSAPDKSGLPSDRFSAERTGGSVSTLTIQRTQQEDSAVYLCASSFSTVTYGYTFGSGTRLTVV.

The V gene is TRBV7-2, the J gene TRBJ2-7, with 7 bases fitting TRBD1. Germline values: CDR1 SGHTA, CDR2 FQGNSA. CDR3 length equals 14 residues. The V and J ends lost 5 bases and 3 bases, in that order; junction bases with no gene match: 7. In DNA form, the CDR3 reads TGTGCCAGCAGCATACAGACAGGGAACTACGAGCAGTACTTC. This sequence encodes CASSIQTGNYEQYF.

The chain recombines TRBV11-2 with TRBJ2-5, with 7 nucleotides matching TRBD2. After removal of 4 bases from V and 5 bases from J, the junction contained 4 bases not matched to a gene. This CDR3 has 13 amino acids. Germline V gene lookup returns CDR1 SGHAT and CDR2 FQNNGV. For the CDR3, the DNA is TGTGCCAGCAGCTCCCGGGGGGTGGAGACCCAGTACTTC. Translating it yields CASSSRGVETQYF.

The chain uses TRBV18 and TRBJ1-1, with D perhaps TRBD1 (6 bases). The CDR3 has 15 amino acids. The V end lost 1 base, the J end lost 7 bases, and 16 bases lay between the germline ends. CDR1 is KGHSH and CDR2 is LQKENI in the germline V gene. The CDR3: CASSPQGSGEGEAFF. CDR3 DNA: TGTGCCAGCTCACCACAAGGATCAGGGGAAGGTGAAGCTTTCTTT.

The rearrangement joins TRBV7-2 to TRBJ2-7; 7 nucleotides match TRBD1. This CDR3 comprises 12 residues. Losses at the gene ends were 5 bases for V and 6 bases for J; bases not matched to a gene: 4. Germline loops: CDR1 SGHTA, CDR2 FQGNSA. The CDR3 sequence: CASSKDRTEQYF. The CDR3, as DNA: TGTGCCAGCAGCAAGGACAGGACCGAGCAGTACTTC.

The chain joins TRBV20-1 to TRBJ2-1; 10 bases agree with TRBD2. The CDR3 sequence is 17 residues long. The J segment lost 5 bases and the V segment lost 3 bases, leaving 13 bases of the junction unmatched. CDR1 and CDR2 (germline): DFQATT, SNEGSKA (reference sequence). For the CDR3, the DNA is TGCAGTGCTAGTTCCTACAGCGGGGGGGCCATCAACAATGAGCAGTTCTTC. Translation gives CSASSYSGGAINNEQFF.

This clone was observed once. The chain couples TRBV6-2 or TRBV6-3 to TRBJ2-2, with 9 bases fitting TRBD1. Germline CDR1 reads MNHEY; CDR2 reads SVGEGT. V lost 5 bases, J lost 0 bases, and 13 bases stayed unmatched. There are 19 residues in the CDR3. In DNA, the CDR3 is TGTGCCAGCAGTGGATCCGGGACAGGGCGTCCAGCGAACACCGGGGAGCTGTTTTTT. Amino acids: CASSGSGTGRPANTGELFF.

This rearrangement joins TRBV19 to TRBJ1-2; 9 positions agree with TRBD1. CDR1 is LNHDA, CDR2 SQIVND, per germline (reference sequence). This CDR3 is 15 amino acids long. V shed 7 bases, J shed 6 bases, and the junction held 12 bases outside the gene matches. CDR3 amino acids: CASKARGTGRNGYTF. CDR3 DNA: TGTGCCAGTAAGGCGAGGGGGACAGGGAGGAATGGCTACACCTTC.

This chain connects TRBV20-1 to TRBJ2-1; D possibly corresponds to TRBD2 (6 bases). Germline V CDR1 and CDR2: DFQATT, SNEGSKA (reference sequence). V was clipped by 3 bases and J by 7 bases, with 7 bases between them. This CDR3 spans 11 amino acids. CDR3: CSARRENEQFF. The CDR3 bases are TGCAGTGCTAGGCGGGAAAATGAGCAGTTCTTC.

This rearrangement joins TRBV10-3 to TRBJ1-5, with D perhaps TRBD1 (6 bases). Per germline, CDR1 ENHRY and CDR2 SYGVKD. The CDR3 loop spans 14 amino acids. Trimming cost V 4 bases and J 4 bases, with 11 bases left between them. The CDR3 nucleotides are TGTGCCATCAGTGTTAACAGGGTAAATCAGCCCCAGCATTTT. Its protein is CAISVNRVNQPQHF.

This clone was seen only once. The chain has TRBV7-9 and TRBJ2-7; D possibly corresponds to TRBD1 (6 bases). V was shortened by 7 bases and J by 0 bases, with 13 bases between the two germline ends. CDR1 is SEHNR and CDR2 is FQNEAQ in the germline V gene (reference sequence). This CDR3 contains 14 residues. This CDR3 reads CASTGWDNSYEQYF. DNA of the CDR3: TGTGCCAGCACTGGTTGGGACAACTCCTACGAGCAGTACTTC.

The chain combines TRBV18 with TRBJ2-1, with 10 bases lining up with TRBD1. The germline CDR1 and CDR2 sequences are KGHSH and LQKENI. The CDR3 consists of 14 residues. J lost 6 bases, V lost 5 bases, and 4 bases had no gene match. In nucleotides, the CDR3 is TGTGCCAGCTCAATGGGACAGGGGAGCAATGAGCAGTTCTTC. Residues: CASSMGQGSNEQFF.

The rearrangement uses TRBV9 and TRBJ2-5; 9 bases are a match to TRBD1. Germline V gives CDR1 SGDLS, CDR2 YYNGEE. V trimming: 0 bases; J trimming: 4 bases; junction bases outside the gene matches: 7. The CDR3 sequence is 16 residues long. In DNA, the CDR3 is TGTGCCAGCAGCGTAGATCGACAGGGGGGTCGAGAGACCCAGTACTTC. It specifies CASSVDRQGGRETQYF.